This TCR beta chain stems from a study of blood T cells in healthy people across ages (dated by TCRdb to between 2014 and 2016). General notes on the study: In model experiments, template switching captured roughly one uniquely barcoded TCR beta cDNA molecule for every two T cells. The study analyzed two additional independent replicas of 1 million unique cDNA reads from the same blood draw for two donors, one aged 18 to 30 and one aged 80 or older. To avoid experimental bias, donors of different ages were randomly spread across the sequencing lanes. Age-related changes in TCR beta repertoire diversity were measured in the study by deep sequencing normalized with unique cDNA molecular identifiers. The donors were divided into four age groups: young (average approximately 16 years), middle-aged (almost 40), aged (about 60) and long-lived (roughly 82).

The method behind the library was 5' RACE. The data were produced on an Illumina HiSeq 2500. A second 7 to 11 cycle PCR used a sample-barcoded 5' primer and a J-beta primer mix. Each TCR beta cDNA molecule received a unique molecular identifier from a template-switch 5' adaptor carrying 12 random nucleotides. Each sample yielded at least 3 million CDR3-containing paired-end reads. First-strand cDNA was synthesized from all RNA with the Mint cDNA synthesis kit, primed by a TRBC-specific oligonucleotide. After uracil-DNA glycosylase treatment, a first 18-cycle PCR used universal primers M1SS and BC2_uni_R on all cDNA. In the source study's methods: Normalization of each sample was performed by random selection of 1 million high-quality reads, each carrying a distinct molecular identifier. Instead of being binned into consensus sequences, reads that shared molecular identifiers were thrown out. MiTCR, with a Q25 quality threshold and the strictest error-elimination algorithm, was used for CDR3 identification, clonotype clustering and error correction. A nonparametric unseen species model using Euler transformation provided a lower-bound estimate of total TCR beta diversity. TCRdb's own reprocessing of the public reads used fastp at Q25 and MiXCR and kept productive beta chains. Every CDR3 protein is listed once, alongside the most common genes and DNA of its rows. TCRdb's processing, not the study's, gives the V and J calls here. The sample records 700,000 to 900,000 distinct CDR3 sequences, roughly 50% of which are singletons. About two fifths of the sample lies in the top ten.

Systemically healthy Caucasian individuals from Russia, roughly 40 in total and aged about 6 to 90 years, were included as donors. Roughly 9 milliliters of peripheral blood were drawn from each donor into EDTA-treated Vacutainer tubes. Ficoll-Paque density-gradient centrifugation was used to isolate PBMCs, with at least 6 million per sample. Trizol reagent was used to extract total RNA from the PBMCs, yielding at least 6 micrograms per sample. The percentages of naive CD45RAhigh/CD27high T cells were determined by flow cytometry on a PBMC aliquot from every donor. Results the study describes overall, beyond this receptor: Conclusive comparison of naive and antigen-experienced compartments was prevented by the profiling of bulk unsorted PBMCs. Estimates of total diversity from one million sequenced T cells were regarded as lower bounds and underestimates. As age increased, observed TCR beta diversity per million T cells dropped in a roughly linear way, and a significant reduction was already evident by age 40. Because the CMV infection status of the donors was unknown, age-related changes in expanded clonotypes may potentially have been confounded. A strong correlation was found between observed TCR beta diversity and the percentage of naive T cells measured by flow cytometry. Compared with the aged group, the long-lived group had more naive CD4+ T cells, fewer expanded clones and increased TCR diversity, suggesting age selection.

This clonotype was seen only a few times. No antigen is known for it. The input lacks base qualities; no much larger clone sits a single base away. Via the germline V gene, CDR1 is MDHEN and CDR2 SYDVKM. A distance of 19 bases separates the germline ends of V and J, which lose 7 bases and 9 bases respectively. CDR3 length: 13 amino acids, cysteine to phenylalanine. The kept DNA is CDR3 alone, 39 bases in frame from the first base. What was sequenced was blood. The rearrangement joined TRBV28 to TRBJ2-7, with the D call tentatively TRBD1 or TRBD2, each fitting 5 bases. This clonotype was sampled from an elderly man in good health. The CDR3 sequence is CASTTGTVGGQYF. The sequenced DNA is TGTGCCAGCACCACCGGGACGGTGGGCGGGCAGTACTTC.